Listed here are 10 T cell receptor beta chains from one sample, sequenced in a study of human T cells and chemical hapten exposure. Stated time point: pre-sensitization, week 0. Treatment specified: therapeutic diphenylcyclopropenone sensitization with weekly scalp DPC. From the RACE reads, TCRdb called clonotypes with MiXCR, one entry per CDR3 protein. The sample carries over 300,000 distinct CDR3 sequences, 4% to 6% recorded once. The sample here was whole blood, taken in connection with sensitization to the hapten diphenylcyclopropenone (DPC). Receptor source: a woman in her forties or fifties with alopecia areata. Some clones in this sample may be carry-over from other donors' samples.

This CDR3 reads CASSLSPGQGGKNIQYF. The CDR3 DNA sequence: TGTGCCAGCAGCTTATCTCCGGGACAGGGAGGCAAAAACATTCAGTACTTC. The chain couples TRBV7-3 to TRBJ2-4, with TRBD1 matching 9 bases. Germline trimming cut 2 bases from V and 3 bases from J; bases unmatched to any gene: 8. Germline V gives CDR1 SGHTA, CDR2 FQGTGA. CDR3 length: 17 amino acids.

This clonotype showed up many times. The chain has TRBV5-1 and TRBJ2-1, with 10 bases that match TRBD1. CDR3 length equals 15 residues. Trimming took 2 bases from V and 4 from J; bases not matched to a gene: 3. Germline-derived CDR1 and CDR2 are SGHRS and YFSETQ. CDR3 nucleotide sequence: TGCGCCAGCAGCTTCCGGACAGGGGGTTACAATGAGCAGTTCTTC. Amino acid sequence: CASSFRTGGYNEQFF.

The J gene is TRBJ1-2, the V gene TRBV6-1, with D unclear. The CDR3 is 15 residues long. In germline, CDR1 is MNHNS, CDR2 SASEGT. Between the trimmed V and J ends, which lost 0 bases and 2 bases, there was a span of 10 bases. CDR3 residues: CASSEARGMNYGYTF. Written as DNA, the CDR3 is TGTGCCAGCAGTGAAGCGAGAGGAATGAACTATGGCTACACCTTC.

This clonotype was counted between two and nine times. The chain has TRBV6-2 or TRBV6-3 and TRBJ1-1, with D maybe TRBD1 (6 bases). Between the trimmed V and J ends, which lost 5 bases and 4 bases, there was a span of 11 bases. The CDR3 is made up of 13 amino acids. The germline gives CDR1 MNHEY, CDR2 SVGEGT. The CDR3 DNA reads TGTGCCAGCAGTACAGGGATCAGCACTGAAGCTTTCTTT. It encodes CASSTGISTEAFF.

Many counts were recorded for this clonotype. The rearrangement links TRBV29-1 to TRBJ2-3, with D possibly being TRBD2 (5 bases). V dropped 4 bases and J dropped 5 bases, with 16 bases sitting between them. This CDR3 region has 14 residues. Germline V gene data show CDR1 as SQVTM and CDR2 as ANQGSEA. The CDR3 loop reads CSVALGSVGDTQYF. CDR3 bases: TGCAGCGTTGCACTAGGAAGCGTCGGAGATACGCAGTATTTT.

The J gene is TRBJ2-2, the V gene TRBV5-1; the D gene is possibly TRBD2 (7 bases). Germline V gene sequence: CDR1 SGHRS, CDR2 YFSETQ. V lost 4 bases and J lost 3, with 13 bases in between. CDR3 size: 15 residues. DNA for the CDR3: TGCGCCAGCAGCCTGGGGGGGCGCGACACCGGGGAGCTGTTTTTT. It yields the protein CASSLGGRDTGELFF.

The table lists this clonotype with many counts. The chain uses TRBV12-3 or TRBV12-4 and TRBJ2-7; D gene unclear. Trimming shortened V by 1 base and J by 6 bases, and 7 bases separated the two germline ends. The CDR3 is made up of 12 amino acids. The chain's CDR3 is CASSLVPVEQYF. CDR3 in DNA: TGTGCCAGCAGTTTAGTTCCCGTCGAGCAGTACTTC.

This clonotype was picked up many times. This chain connects TRBV30 to TRBJ2-3; the D call may be TRBD1 or TRBD2 (5 bases each). Germline V CDR1 and CDR2: GTSNPN, SVGIG (reference sequence). CDR3 length equals 15 residues. With 4 bases removed from V and 6 bases from J, the gap between germline ends came to 20 bases. This CDR3 reads CAWTVVGDQTDTQYF. CDR3 DNA sequence: TGTGCCTGGACCGTAGTGGGGGACCAAACGGATACGCAGTATTTT.

This clonotype turned up a few times. J is TRBJ2-7 and V is TRBV3-1; either TRBD1 or TRBD2 may supply D (6 bases each). In germline, CDR1 is LGHDT, CDR2 YNNKEL (reference sequence). This CDR3 is built from 18 residues. Trimming cost V 4 bases and J 6 bases, with 28 bases left between them. The CDR3 nucleotides are TGTGCCAGCAGCCCTGCGGGATTCGGAGGGGGTAGGGGATTCGAGCAGTACTTC. As protein: CASSPAGFGGGRGFEQYF.

This clonotype showed up many times. V gene TRBV3-1 combines with J gene TRBJ2-3; D not resolved. Germline values: CDR1 LGHDT, CDR2 YNNKEL (reference sequence). V shed 6 bases and J shed 4 bases, with 8 bases lying between them. This CDR3 contains 12 residues. The CDR3 here is CASSFLSDTQYF. The CDR3 DNA is TGTGCCAGCAGTTTCCTCTCAGATACGCAGTATTTT.